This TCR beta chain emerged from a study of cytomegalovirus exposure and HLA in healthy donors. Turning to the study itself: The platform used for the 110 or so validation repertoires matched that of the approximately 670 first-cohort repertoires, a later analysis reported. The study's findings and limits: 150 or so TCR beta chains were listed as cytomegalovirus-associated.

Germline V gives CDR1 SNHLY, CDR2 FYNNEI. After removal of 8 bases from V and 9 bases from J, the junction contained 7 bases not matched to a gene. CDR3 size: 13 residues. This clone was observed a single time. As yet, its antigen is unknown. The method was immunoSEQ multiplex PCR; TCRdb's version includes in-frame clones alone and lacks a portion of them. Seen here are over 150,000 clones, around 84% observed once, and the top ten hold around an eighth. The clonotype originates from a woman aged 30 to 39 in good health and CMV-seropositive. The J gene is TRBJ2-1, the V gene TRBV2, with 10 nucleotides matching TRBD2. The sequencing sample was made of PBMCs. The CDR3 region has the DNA TGTGCCAGCTTGGGACTAGCGCGGGGTGAGCAGTTCTTC. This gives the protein CASLGLARGEQFF.